Shown below are 27 T cell receptor beta chains from a single sample sequenced in a study of T cell responses to AZD1222 COVID-19 vaccine. Profiled with immunoSEQ multiplex PCR; TCRdb holds only in-frame clones, not every one. The data show tens of thousands of clones, 70% to 90% seen once. The source was peripheral blood, collected on day 0 of AZD1222 vaccination. The receptors here all came from an adult in good health.

The chain uses TRBV19 and TRBJ1-5, with TRBD1 matching 8 bases. The germline CDR1 and CDR2 sequences are LNHDA and SQIVND (reference sequence). The CDR3 is 16 residues long. J gave up 7 bases and V 5 bases, and 13 bases lay outside the gene matches. CDR3 residues: CASSAHTGGYRQPQHF. CDR3 nucleotides: TGTGCCAGTAGTGCCCATACAGGGGGGTATCGCCAGCCCCAGCATTTT.

The rearrangement links TRBV2 to TRBJ2-1; 8 bases are a match to TRBD1. The CDR3 sequence is 15 residues long. V trimming: 6 bases; J trimming: 7 bases; junction bases outside the gene matches: 11. The germline CDR1 and CDR2 sequences are SNHLY and FYNNEI. The CDR3 loop is CASSGDRGPTNEQFF. In DNA, the CDR3 is TGTGCCAGCAGCGGTGACAGGGGCCCAACGAATGAGCAGTTCTTC.

This sequence joins TRBV6-5 and TRBJ1-2; D possibly corresponds to TRBD1 (5 bases). V shed 0 bases and J shed 3 bases, with 11 bases lying between them. The CDR3 extends over 15 amino acids. CDR1 is MNHEY and CDR2 is SVGAGI in the germline V gene. This CDR3 is CASSYSGDVDYGYTF. As DNA, the CDR3 is TGTGCCAGCAGTTACTCGGGGGACGTCGACTATGGCTACACCTTC.

The CDR3 region is CSVLGANYGYTF. CDR3 nucleotides: TGCAGCGTCCTAGGGGCAAACTATGGCTACACCTTC. V gene TRBV29-1 combines with J gene TRBJ1-2; TRBD1 might be the D (5 bases). From germline, CDR1 is SQVTM and CDR2 ANQGSEA. V was pared by 6 bases and J by 2 bases, with 10 bases between. The CDR3 extends over 12 amino acids.

This chain joins TRBV28 and TRBJ1-1, with 9 bases matching TRBD1. V lost 6 bases to trimming and J lost 7 bases; unmatched junction nucleotides: 12. Per the germline V gene, CDR1 is MDHEN and CDR2 is SYDVKM. This CDR3 is built from 15 residues. The CDR3 reads CASRYRDREMGEAFF. The DNA for the CDR3 is TGTGCCAGCAGATACCGGGACAGGGAGATGGGTGAAGCTTTCTTT.

The chain recombines TRBV6-5 with TRBJ2-7, with D unresolved. Germline CDR1 is MNHEY and CDR2 is SVGAGI. The CDR3 is 14 amino acids. Trimming shortened V by 5 bases and J by 1 base, and 12 bases separated the two germline ends. In nucleotides, the CDR3 is TGTGCCAGCAGTCTCGCCTGGCGGTCCTACGAGCAGTACTTC. Its translation: CASSLAWRSYEQYF.

The chain has TRBV9 and TRBJ2-1, with D possibly being TRBD1 or TRBD2 (8 bases each). This CDR3 comprises 17 residues. Deletions cut 4 bases from V and 10 bases from J, with 27 bases between. CDR1 and CDR2 from the germline V gene are SGDLS and YYNGEE. Here the CDR3 reads CASSPGQGLAGSDEQFF. The CDR3 coding sequence is TGTGCCAGCAGCCCCGGACAGGGATTAGCGGGATCGGACGAGCAGTTCTTC.

The chain recombines TRBV5-4 with TRBJ1-3; 7 bases line up with TRBD1. V lost 5 bases and J lost 1; bases outside the gene matches: 15. This CDR3 contains 18 residues. Germline loops: CDR1 SGHNT, CDR2 YYREEE (reference sequence). The CDR3 spells CASSSVQGGTGSGNTIYF. For the CDR3, the DNA is TGTGCCAGCAGTTCGGTTCAGGGGGGAACAGGGTCTGGAAACACCATATATTTT. Variable domain in full (rest from reference TRBV5-4 and TRBJ1-3): ETGVTQSPTHLIKTRGQQVTLRCSSQSGHNTVSWYQQALGQGPQFIFQYYREEENGRGNFPPRFSGLQFPNYSSELNVNALELDDSALYLCASSSVQGGTGSGNTIYFGEGSWLTVV.

The CDR3 DNA reads TGCAGTGCTAGGGAGAACACTGAAGCTTTCTTT. Its protein product is CSARENTEAFF. The rearrangement uses TRBV20-1 and TRBJ1-1; D is ambiguous. The CDR3 is 11 residues long. Germline values: CDR1 DFQATT, CDR2 SNEGSKA (reference sequence). V dropped 3 bases and J dropped 1 base, with 3 bases sitting between them.

V and J are TRBV9 and TRBJ1-1, with 7 bases aligning to TRBD1. The germline V gene encodes CDR1 SGDLS and CDR2 YYNGEE. This CDR3 is built from 14 residues. V was clipped by 1 base and J by 4 bases; unmatched bases: 4. As DNA, the CDR3 is TGTGCCAGCAGCGTAAAGGGGGCCGGCACTGAAGCTTTCTTT. Amino acid sequence: CASSVKGAGTEAFF.

This chain connects TRBV7-9 to TRBJ2-7, with D unclear. The V gene's germline CDR1 is SEHNR and CDR2 FQNEAQ (reference sequence). Trimming left V 4 bases short and J 7 bases short, with 17 bases between. The CDR3 has 14 residues. As DNA, the CDR3 is TGTGCCAGCAGCTCCCCTGGTAGATCTGGAGAGCAGTACTTC. Amino acids: CASSSPGRSGEQYF.

This clone was found a few times. Other DNA sequences of this sample code for an identical CDR3. The gene calls are TRBV28 and TRBJ1-5; perhaps TRBD1 as D (6 bases). The length of the CDR3 is 13 residues. Deletions cut 5 bases from V and 5 bases from J, with 10 bases between. The germline V gene encodes CDR1 MDHEN and CDR2 SYDVKM. DNA for the CDR3: TGTGCCAGCAGTCCTTACAGGGATCAGCCCCAGCATTTT. Protein: CASSPYRDQPQHF.

This chain connects TRBV7-2 to TRBJ1-2; D not resolved. This CDR3 contains 15 residues. Between the trimmed V and J ends, which lost 5 bases and 2 bases, there was a span of 15 bases. The germline V gene encodes CDR1 SGHTA and CDR2 FQGNSA. CDR3 amino acids: CASSPVQNRNYGYTF. For the CDR3, the DNA is TGTGCCAGCAGCCCAGTACAGAACCGAAACTATGGCTACACCTTC.

This chain uses TRBV30 with TRBJ1-1; D is uncertain. The germline V gene encodes CDR1 GTSNPN and CDR2 SVGIG (reference sequence). The V and J ends lost 2 bases and 0 bases respectively, with 7 bases between them. The CDR3 loop spans 13 amino acids. The CDR3 region is CAWSIQVNTEAFF. DNA for the CDR3: TGTGCCTGGAGTATTCAAGTGAACACTGAAGCTTTCTTT.

The CDR3 nucleotides are TGTGCCAGCAGCTTAGCCCATCTGCCTGGAAACACCATATATTTT. It specifies CASSLAHLPGNTIYF. J is TRBJ1-3 and V is TRBV7-2, with no clear D. Trimming pared 0 bases from V and 2 bases from J, leaving 8 bases between. The CDR3 is 15 residues long. CDR1 and CDR2 (germline): SGHTA, FQGNSA. Full variable domain (remainder filled in from reference TRBV7-2 and TRBJ1-3): GAGVSQSPSNKVTEKGKDVELRCDPISGHTALYWYRQSLGQGLEFLIYFQGNSAPDKSGLPSDRFSAERTGGSVSTLTIQRTQQEDSAVYLCASSLAHLPGNTIYFGEGSWLTVV.

The chain recombines TRBV28 with TRBJ1-4; weak D call: TRBD1 (5 bases). Germline V gene data show CDR1 as MDHEN and CDR2 as SYDVKM. This CDR3 contains 12 residues. V shed 0 bases and J shed 10 bases, with 6 bases lying between them. This chain's CDR3 is CASSLWGGKLFF. The CDR3 region has the DNA TGTGCCAGCAGTTTATGGGGGGGAAAACTGTTTTTT.

The CDR3 sequence: CASSFRGSSSYEQYF. CDR3 sequence (DNA): TGCGCCAGCAGCTTTCGAGGATCTAGCTCCTACGAGCAGTACTTC. The gene calls are TRBV5-1 and TRBJ2-7; no reliable D call. V was shortened by 2 bases and J by 0 bases, with 12 bases between the two germline ends. The germline gives CDR1 SGHRS, CDR2 YFSETQ. The CDR3 loop spans 15 amino acids.

This clone was detected only once. This sequence joins TRBV4-3 and TRBJ2-1, with TRBD2 as a possible D gene (6 bases). Trimming took off 0 bases at V and 5 bases at J, with 26 bases between the two ends. CDR1 and CDR2 (germline): LGHNA, YSLEER. The CDR3 length is 20 residues. CDR3 sequence reads: CASSQDLVGGGNGLDNEQFF. As DNA, the CDR3 is TGCGCCAGCAGCCAAGATCTAGTGGGAGGCGGAAATGGATTGGACAATGAGCAGTTCTTC.

The chain employs TRBV3-1 (or the pseudogene TRBV3-2) and TRBJ1-2; no clear D gene. V lost 1 base to trimming and J lost 3 bases, with 9 bases between them. CDR1 and CDR2 (germline): LGHDT, YNNKEL (reference sequence). The CDR3 length is 14 residues. The CDR3 DNA reads as TGTGCCAGCAGCCAAGGGTACAGCGACTATGGCTACACCTTC. Translation gives CASSQGYSDYGYTF.

The J gene is TRBJ1-2, the V gene TRBV4-1, with 8 bases identical to TRBD1. Germline V CDR1 and CDR2: MGHRA, YSYEKL. The CDR3 is made up of 15 amino acids. V shed 2 bases and J 7 bases; nucleotides not matched to a gene: 9. DNA for the CDR3: TGCGCCAGCAGCCAAATCCAGGACAGGGCTGGTGGCTACACCTTC. Its protein is CASSQIQDRAGGYTF.

Concerning this clone itself: One end of the junction varies from germline; a read error may be responsible. The chain recombines TRBV7-7 with TRBJ2-2; 10 nucleotides align to TRBD1. Germline V gene lookup returns CDR1 SSHAT and CDR2 FNYEAQ (reference sequence). The CDR3 length is 15 residues. The CDR3: CASSRDRGPPGELFF. CDR3 nucleotides: TGTGCTAGCAGCCGTGACAGGGGGCCCCCCGGGGAGCTGTTTTTT.

The chain links TRBV5-1 to TRBJ1-1, with D maybe TRBD1 (6 bases). V was clipped by 4 bases and J by 1 base, with 11 bases between them. CDR3 length: 14 residues. Germline V gives CDR1 SGHRS, CDR2 YFSETQ. In nucleotides, the CDR3 is TGCGCCAGCAGCAGACAGGAATCGAACACTGAAGCTTTCTTT. This translates into CASSRQESNTEAFF.

The chain joins TRBV4-1 to TRBJ2-1, with unresolved D. Between the trimmed V and J ends, which lost 0 bases and 9 bases, there was a span of 12 bases. This CDR3 spans 14 amino acids. Looked up from germline, CDR1 is MGHRA and CDR2 is YSYEKL. The CDR3 sequence is CASSQDHEPTEQFF. The CDR3 nucleotides read TGCGCCAGCAGCCAAGATCACGAGCCCACTGAGCAGTTCTTC.

The chain recombines TRBV5-1 with TRBJ1-6; the D gene is possibly TRBD1 (6 bases). Germline V gene sequence: CDR1 SGHRS, CDR2 YFSETQ. The CDR3 runs 18 residues. The V end lost 4 bases, the J end lost 2 bases, and 19 bases lay between the germline ends. CDR3 in DNA: TGCGCCAGCAGCCCAGGGACAAGATCAACCCCCTATAATTCACCCCTCCACTTT. This encodes CASSPGTRSTPYNSPLHF.

This sequence joins TRBV30 and TRBJ1-4; no clear D gene. Trimming took 3 bases from V and 4 from J, leaving 18 bases between them. Germline assignment: CDR1 GTSNPN and CDR2 SVGIG (reference sequence). CDR3 length equals 16 residues. The CDR3 DNA reads as TGTGCCTGGAGCCCAAACTGGCCCAGGAATAATGAAAAACTGTTTTTT. Its protein product is CAWSPNWPRNNEKLFF.

The V gene is TRBV18, the J gene TRBJ1-2; D not resolved. The V and J ends lost 6 bases and 2 bases respectively, with 13 bases between them. The germline V gene encodes CDR1 KGHSH and CDR2 LQKENI. CDR3 length: 14 residues. The CDR3, as DNA: TGTGCCAGCTCTCAGGACGCCGGGAACTATGGCTACACCTTC. It specifies CASSQDAGNYGYTF.

V and J are TRBV4-1 and TRBJ1-5; 9 bases map to TRBD1. The CDR3 is 15 amino acids. V lost 4 bases to trimming and J lost 6 bases; unmatched junction nucleotides: 7. Germline assignment: CDR1 MGHRA and CDR2 YSYEKL. For the CDR3, the DNA is TGCGCCAGCAGCCCTAACAGGGGGCGAAGTCAGCCCCAGCATTTT. This translates into CASSPNRGRSQPQHF.